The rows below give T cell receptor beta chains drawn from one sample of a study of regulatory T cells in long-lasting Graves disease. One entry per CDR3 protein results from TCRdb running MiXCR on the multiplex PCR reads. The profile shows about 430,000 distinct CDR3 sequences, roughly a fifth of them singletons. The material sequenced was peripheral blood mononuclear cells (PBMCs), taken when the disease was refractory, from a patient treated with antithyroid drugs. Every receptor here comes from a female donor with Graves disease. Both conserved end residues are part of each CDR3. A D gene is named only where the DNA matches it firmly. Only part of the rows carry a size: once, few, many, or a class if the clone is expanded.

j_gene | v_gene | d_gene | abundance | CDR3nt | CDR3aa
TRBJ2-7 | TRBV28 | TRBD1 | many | TGTGCCAGCAGTCGATCGGACAGGGCCTACGAGCAGTACTTC | CASSRSDRAYEQYF
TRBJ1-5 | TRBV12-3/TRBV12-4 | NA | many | TGTGCCAGCCGGATAGGGTTCAGCAATCAGCCCCAGCATTTT | CASRIGFSNQPQHF
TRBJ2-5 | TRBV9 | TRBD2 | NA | TGTGCCAGCAGCGTAGCTGGCGGGGGGCTACAAGAGACCCAGTACTTC | CASSVAGGGLQETQYF
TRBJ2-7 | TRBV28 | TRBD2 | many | TGTGCCAGCAGTTTATACGCGCGGGAGTACGAGCAGTACTTC | CASSLYAREYEQYF
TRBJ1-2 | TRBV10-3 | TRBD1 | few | TGTGCCAGCCAGTACCACCACAGGGGAAACTATGGCTACACCTTC | CASQYHHRGNYGYTF
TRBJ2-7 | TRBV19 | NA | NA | TGTGCCAGTAGCCCTATAACAGCTTCCTACGAGCAGTACTTC | CASSPITASYEQYF
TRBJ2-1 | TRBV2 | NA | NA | TGTGCCAGCAGTGAAGCTCTAGTCAATGAGCAGTTCTTC | CASSEALVNEQFF
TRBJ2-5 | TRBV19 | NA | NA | TGTGCCAGTAGCGTATCGACAGGCAGGGAGACCCAGTACTTC | CASSVSTGRETQYF
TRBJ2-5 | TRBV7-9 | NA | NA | TGTGCCAGCAGCTCCGATTACCGGCCTCAGGGGGGGGAGACCCAGTACTTC | CASSSDYRPQGGETQYF
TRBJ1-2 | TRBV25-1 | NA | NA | TGTACCAGCAGTGACACCAACTATGGCTACACCTTC | CTSSDTNYGYTF
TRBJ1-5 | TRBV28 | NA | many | TGTGCCAGCAGTTTACCTAGTCGGCGTCAGCCCCAGCATTTT | CASSLPSRRQPQHF
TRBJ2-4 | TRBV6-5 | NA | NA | TGTGCCAGCAGTTATACGGCGATGGGAGCCAAAAACATTCAGTACTTC | CASSYTAMGAKNIQYF
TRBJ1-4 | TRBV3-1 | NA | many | TGTGCCAGTGGGGAGAGCTCAGATGAAAAACTGTTTTTT | CASGESSDEKLFF
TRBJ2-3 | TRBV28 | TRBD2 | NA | TGTGCCAGCAGTTCCTCCTGGGGGGGGGACACAGATACGCAGTATTTT | CASSSSWGGDTDTQYF
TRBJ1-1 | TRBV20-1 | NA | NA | TGCAGTGCAAAGGCACGGGGGGTAATTACTGAAGCTTTCTTT | CSAKARGVITEAFF
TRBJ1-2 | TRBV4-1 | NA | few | TGCGCCAGCAGCCAAATCCTGGGCAGGAATAACTATGGCTACACCTTC | CASSQILGRNNYGYTF
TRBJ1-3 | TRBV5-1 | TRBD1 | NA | TGCGCCAGCAGCTTGGGACAGGGAACTGGAAACACCATATATTTT | CASSLGQGTGNTIYF
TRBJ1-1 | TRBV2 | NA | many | TGTGCCAGCAGTGGTTGGGGGGGAACCACTGAAGCTTTCTTT | CASSGWGGTTEAFF
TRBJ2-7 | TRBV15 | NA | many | TGTGCCACCAGCATCTCTTCCGGTTACGAGCAGTACTTC | CATSISSGYEQYF
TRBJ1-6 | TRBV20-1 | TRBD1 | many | TGCAGTGCTAGAGCGTCTACAGGGGGCTTTGGTAATTCACCCCTCCACTTT | CSARASTGGFGNSPLHF
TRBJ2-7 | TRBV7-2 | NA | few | TGTGCCAGCAGCCCCAGGACAGACGAGCAGTACTTC | CASSPRTDEQYF
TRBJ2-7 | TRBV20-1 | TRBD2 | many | TGCAGTGCTAGAGTAACGGGAGGCGAGCAGTACTTC | CSARVTGGEQYF
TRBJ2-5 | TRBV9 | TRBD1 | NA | TGTGCCAGCAGCCCCCAGAGGACAGGACAAGAGACCCAGTACTTC | CASSPQRTGQETQYF
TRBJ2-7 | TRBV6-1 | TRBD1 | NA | TGTGCCAGCAGTGTCCACAGGGGAAACACCTACGAGCAGTACTTC | CASSVHRGNTYEQYF
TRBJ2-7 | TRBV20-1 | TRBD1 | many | TGCAGTGCCAGACAGGGACAGGGCGAGCAGTACTTC | CSARQGQGEQYF
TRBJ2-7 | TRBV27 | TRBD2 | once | TGTGCCAGCAGCCAAAGAGGGACTAGCGGGAGTTATGACTTC | CASSQRGTSGSYDF
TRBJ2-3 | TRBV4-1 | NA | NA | TGCGCCAGCAGCCAACCGGCGGAGAACCCAGTCGATACGCAGTATTTT | CASSQPAENPVDTQYF